These T cell receptor beta chains were read from a single sample in a study of Ad26.COV2.S vaccination and SARS-CoV-2 variants. Clones were read by immunoSEQ multiplex PCR, and TCRdb kept only the in-frame ones, dropping some. Of hundreds of thousands of clones listed, approximately 90% were seen once; the top ten hold under 6%. The material was peripheral blood, obtained in a trial of Ad26.COV2.S vaccine versus placebo. The receptors were sampled from a person between 18 and 59 years old who received the Ad26.COV2.S COVID-19 vaccine or a placebo. The CDR3 runs from the conserved cysteine through the conserved F or W. Fields, in order: V gene, J gene, clone size, D gene, CDR3 protein, CDR3 DNA. A D gene is named only where the DNA matches it firmly. Some rows have no size entry. The others give once, few or many, or a class for an expanded clone.

TRBV7-8,TRBJ2-1,NA,TRBD2,CASSGGRGLDSNEQFF,TGTGCCAGCAGCGGCGGCCGGGGACTAGATAGCAATGAGCAGTTCTTC
TRBV29-1,TRBJ1-1,NA,TRBD1,CSGAGTGTAEAFF,TGCAGCGGCGCCGGGACAGGGACCGCTGAAGCTTTCTTT
TRBV12-3/TRBV12-4,TRBJ2-6,once,NA,CASQNSGANVLTF,TGTGCCAGTCAAAACTCTGGGGCCAACGTCCTGACTTTC
TRBV7-9,TRBJ1-1,NA,NA,CASSLEGTTEAFF,TGTGCCAGCAGCCTAGAGGGGACCACTGAAGCTTTCTTT
TRBV10-2,TRBJ1-2,NA,TRBD1,CASRQQGINYGYTF,TGCGCCAGCCGGCAACAGGGGATAAACTATGGCTACACCTTC
TRBV9,TRBJ1-2,NA,NA,CASSVALASYGYTF,TGTGCCAGCAGCGTAGCTCTGGCTTCCTATGGCTACACCTTC
TRBV5-1,TRBJ1-1,NA,NA,CASSFYRDEAFF,TGCGCCAGCAGCTTCTACAGGGATGAAGCTTTCTTT
TRBV7-8,TRBJ1-3,NA,NA,CASSLAGTHSGNTIYF,TGTGCCAGCAGCTTAGCGGGGACCCACTCTGGAAACACCATATATTTT
TRBV14,TRBJ2-5,NA,NA,CASSQDWRETQYF,TGTGCCAGCAGCCAAGATTGGAGAGAGACCCAGTACTTC
TRBV7-9,TRBJ2-3,NA,TRBD2,CASSLKSTSLAGGTDTQYF,TGTGCCAGCAGCTTAAAATCAACCTCCCTAGCGGGTGGGACAGATACGCAGTATTTT
TRBV27,TRBJ2-1,NA,TRBD2,CASSFNGEGLDEQFF,TGTGCCAGCAGTTTTAATGGGGAGGGCCTTGATGAGCAGTTCTTC
TRBV12-3/TRBV12-4,TRBJ2-3,NA,NA,CASSLYRRDTQYF,TGTGCCAGCAGTCTGTACAGGCGAGATACGCAGTATTTT
TRBV19,TRBJ2-2,once,NA,CASSPKARYTGELFF,TGTGCCAGTAGCCCGAAGGCCAGGTACACCGGGGAGCTGTTTTTT
TRBV12-3/TRBV12-4,TRBJ2-1,few,NA,CASTLQNNEQFF,TGTGCCAGCACCTTACAAAACAATGAGCAGTTCTTC
TRBV2,TRBJ1-1,few,TRBD1,CASTSGTGYWDTEAFF,TGTGCCAGCACCTCCGGGACAGGGTATTGGGACACTGAAGCTTTCTTT
TRBV5-4,TRBJ2-7,NA,TRBD1,CASSVDREDEQYF,TGTGCCAGCAGCGTTGACAGGGAAGACGAGCAGTACTTC
TRBV5-5,TRBJ2-7,NA,NA,CASSSGLSYEQYF,TGTGCCAGCAGCTCCGGACTCTCCTACGAGCAGTACTTC
TRBV6-8,TRBJ1-5,NA,NA,CASSYSGGSRQSNQPQHF,TGTGCCAGCAGTTACTCGGGCGGAAGTAGGCAGAGCAATCAGCCCCAGCATTTT
TRBV19,TRBJ1-5,many,NA,CASRPGGVPNQPQHF,TGTGCCAGTCGTCCGGGGGGGGTCCCCAATCAGCCCCAGCATTTT
TRBV7-9,TRBJ2-2,NA,NA,CASSLEWVSNTGELFF,TGTGCCAGCAGCTTAGAGTGGGTCTCGAACACCGGGGAGCTGTTTTTT
TRBV5-5,TRBJ2-5,NA,TRBD1,CASSSTGGTQYF,TGTGCCAGCAGCTCGACAGGGGGGACCCAGTACTTC
TRBV6-6,TRBJ2-2,NA,TRBD2,CASSYTSGGNTGELFF,TGTGCCAGCAGTTACACTAGCGGGGGGAACACCGGGGAGCTGTTTTTT
TRBV7-3,TRBJ2-7,NA,NA,CASSLQGGLDEQYF,TGTGCCAGCAGCTTACAGGGTGGCCTGGACGAGCAGTACTTC
TRBV6-2/TRBV6-3,TRBJ2-3,NA,NA,CASSEPTVGVRADTQYF,TGTGCCAGCAGCGAGCCTACTGTAGGGGTGAGGGCAGATACGCAGTATTTT
TRBV5-4,TRBJ2-3,NA,TRBD2,CASSLGREGADTQYF,TGTGCCAGCAGCTTGGGGCGGGAGGGCGCAGATACGCAGTATTTT
TRBV5-5,TRBJ2-2,NA,NA,CASSFRATGELFF,TGTGCCAGCAGCTTCAGGGCCACCGGGGAGCTGTTTTTT
TRBV3-1/TRBV3-2,TRBJ1-3,NA,NA,CASRRGTDSGNTIYF,TGTGCCAGCAGACGCGGGACGGACTCTGGAAACACCATATATTTT